This TCR beta chain stems from a study of pediatric ulcerative colitis. During colonoscopy, one to two rectal pinch biopsies were collected. Germline-derived CDR1 and CDR2 are MNHEY and SMNVEV (reference sequence). The CDR3 is made up of 15 amino acids. Trimming took 5 bases from V and 4 from J, leaving 12 bases between them. Sequenced by immunoSEQ multiplex PCR; TCRdb stores in-frame clones only, minus some. Seen here are 36,000 or so clones, less than 80% observed once, and the top ten hold 0.65% to 0.75%. This clone was counted a few times. What it recognizes is unknown. Study-level points and caveats: In rectum, acute severe colitis had expanded clones and less diversity.

Sample: gut tissue. The TCR comes from a boy under 18 with moderate ulcerative colitis. The V gene is TRBV27, the J gene TRBJ2-6; perhaps TRBD1 as D (5 bases). CDR3 region: CASSNQGSGANVLTF. For the CDR3, the DNA is TGTGCCAGCAGTAACCAGGGATCCGGGGCCAACGTCCTGACTTTC.